This T cell receptor beta chain was sequenced for a study of shared T cell receptors in the human thymus. This CDR3 is 13 amino acids long. V dropped 3 bases and J dropped 11 bases, with 17 bases sitting between them. CDR1 is SGHNT and CDR2 is YYREEE in the germline V gene (reference sequence). The data were produced by immunoSEQ multiplex PCR, yet TCRdb's version contains in-frame clones alone and is incomplete. The sample shows over 650,000 clones, about 90% of them seen only once. Another study also made use of these data, one on human thymus T cells. That paper notes: Corrective surgery for congenital heart defects was being performed on the healthy Finnish infants who served as donors. The thymus tissue came from resections taken during corrective heart surgery. Thymic and blood repertoires seemed to favor certain V and J genes. Overlap was high between thymic repertoires from unrelated individuals, as reported in related research.

The sequence derives from a boy younger than two with a congenital heart defect. The sequencing sample was made of thymocytes. This chain links TRBV5-4 with TRBJ1-1, with a possible D match to TRBD1 (6 bases). CDR3: CASSWGGARMAFF. CDR3 nucleotides: TGTGCCAGCAGCTGGGGGGGGGCTAGGATGGCTTTCTTT.